One and the same sample provided the 21 T cell receptor beta chains below, sequenced in a study of cytomegalovirus exposure and HLA in healthy donors. 60 Vbeta and 13 Jbeta primers were used in PCR. The data were produced by immunoSEQ multiplex PCR, yet TCRdb's version contains in-frame clones alone and is incomplete. The sample lists 100,000 to 150,000 clones, 75% to 85% occurring once. Sequencing was done on a sample of PBMCs. The origin of the receptors is a man aged 25 to 40 in good health and CMV-seropositive.

The chain combines TRBV11-3 with TRBJ2-2; 8 positions agree with TRBD1. Germline CDR1 SGHNT, CDR2 YENEEA. The CDR3 runs to 17 residues. Trimming cost V 4 bases and J 0 bases; bases outside gene matches: 7. Here the CDR3 reads CASSSRTGIANTGELFF. The CDR3 DNA reads TGTGCCAGCAGCTCGAGGACAGGGATTGCGAACACCGGGGAGCTGTTTTTT.

This sequence joins TRBV9 and TRBJ1-3; D uncertain. CDR3 length: 18 amino acids. From germline, CDR1 is SGDLS and CDR2 YYNGEE. The V and J ends lost 0 bases and 0 bases respectively, with 16 bases between them. The chain's CDR3 is CASSVGIYGSASGNTIYF. The CDR3 nucleotides are TGTGCCAGCAGCGTAGGAATATACGGGTCGGCCTCTGGAAACACCATATATTTT.

The chain uses TRBV5-1 and TRBJ2-5; D not certain. Germline assignment: CDR1 SGHRS and CDR2 YFSETQ. Trimming pared 4 bases from V and 5 bases from J, leaving 15 bases between. This CDR3 spans 14 amino acids. The CDR3 DNA reads as TGCGCCAGCAGCCTACTACTCTCTGGGGAGACCCAGTACTTC. Protein sequence: CASSLLLSGETQYF.

The chain links TRBV6-5 to TRBJ2-7, with TRBD1 identical over 8 bases. The V gene's germline CDR1 is MNHEY and CDR2 SVGAGI. This CDR3 is 15 amino acids long. J was trimmed by 3 bases and V by 5 bases; bases with no gene match: 9. This CDR3 reads CASSRPGQDYYEQYF. The CDR3 nucleotides read TGTGCCAGCAGTAGACCGGGACAGGACTACTACGAGCAGTACTTC.

The rearrangement uses TRBV30 and TRBJ1-2; D unclear. The CDR3 covers 14 residues. Germline CDR1 GTSNPN, CDR2 SVGIG (reference sequence). V gave up 0 bases and J gave up 2 bases, with 10 bases separating them. The CDR3 coding sequence is TGTGCCTGGAGTGTACTGGCGGCCAACTATGGCTACACCTTC. Its protein is CAWSVLAANYGYTF.

V is TRBV2 and J is TRBJ2-1; 9 bases are shared with TRBD2. The CDR3 has 13 residues. The J segment lost 10 bases and the V segment lost 6 bases, leaving 7 bases of the junction unmatched. In germline, CDR1 is SNHLY, CDR2 FYNNEI. The CDR3 spells CASSPGLAREQFF. CDR3 DNA: TGTGCCAGCAGCCCGGGACTAGCTCGAGAGCAGTTCTTC.

The chain recombines TRBV18 with TRBJ2-3; 7 bases match TRBD1. The trim removed 3 bases at V and 0 bases at J, leaving 15 bases unmatched. Germline V gene lookup returns CDR1 KGHSH and CDR2 LQKENI. The CDR3 runs to 19 residues. DNA for the CDR3: TGTGCCAGCTCACCTAGGACAGGAACCATAATTCCTAGCACAGATACGCAGTATTTT. This codes for CASSPRTGTIIPSTDTQYF.

This sequence joins TRBV4-2 and TRBJ1-2; 10 bases fit TRBD1. The CDR3 consists of 16 residues. Germline loops: CDR1 LGHNA, CDR2 YNFKEQ. V shed 0 bases, J shed 2 bases, and the junction held 3 bases outside the gene matches. The CDR3 region has the DNA TGTGCCAGCAGCCAAGAAGGGGGACAGGGGAACTATGGCTACACCTTC. Its translation is CASSQEGGQGNYGYTF.

This clone appeared a few times. J is TRBJ1-5 and V is TRBV7-3, with a tentative D call TRBD1 (5 bases). The germline V gene has CDR1 SGHTA and CDR2 FQGTGA. The V end lost 5 bases, the J end lost 7 bases, and 12 bases lay between the germline ends. CDR3 length equals 13 residues. In nucleotides, the CDR3 is TGTGCCAGCAGCGTCCAGGGAGGGCAGCCCCAGCATTTT. Its translation: CASSVQGGQPQHF.

The genes are TRBV6-5 and TRBJ1-4; 8 nucleotides match TRBD1. CDR1 and CDR2 from the germline V gene are MNHEY and SVGAGI. The V segment lost 2 bases and the J segment 8 bases; nucleotides outside the gene matches: 7. CDR3 size: 15 residues. CDR3 amino acids: CASSYRTGPYEKLFF. CDR3 bases: TGTGCCAGCAGTTACAGGACAGGGCCGTACGAAAAACTGTTTTTT.

This chain connects TRBV21-1 to TRBJ2-7; TRBD1 is the table's D call, not checked against the DNA. TRBV21-1 is a recognized pseudogene. There are 15 residues in the CDR3. In DNA form, the CDR3 reads TGTGCCAGCAGCTCCCCAGGGCTTCCCTCCTACGAGCAGTACTTC. This sequence encodes CASSSPGLPSYEQYF.

The table lists this clone with a count of one. The CDR3 region has the DNA TGTGCCAGCCGGGGACAGGGGAAAGTATATCAGCCCCAGCATTTT. As protein: CASRGQGKVYQPQHF. The gene calls are TRBV6-5 and TRBJ1-5; 10 bases line up with TRBD1. The CDR3 is made up of 15 amino acids. The germline V gene has CDR1 MNHEY and CDR2 SVGAGI. V trimming: 8 bases; J trimming: 5 bases; junction bases outside the gene matches: 9.

The gene calls are TRBV6-1 and TRBJ1-6, with 11 positions matching TRBD1. V lost 4 bases to trimming and J lost 11 bases; unmatched junction nucleotides: 10. Germline values: CDR1 MNHNS, CDR2 SASEGT. This CDR3 is built from 16 residues. The CDR3: CASSARTGGAAAPLHF. In DNA, the CDR3 is TGTGCCAGCAGTGCCAGGACAGGGGGCGCCGCGGCACCCCTCCACTTT.

V is TRBV7-9 and J is TRBJ2-1, with D unclear. Per the germline V gene, CDR1 is SEHNR and CDR2 is FQNEAQ (reference sequence). Trimming took 1 base from V and 3 from J, leaving 7 bases between them. This CDR3 is 14 amino acids long. The CDR3 loop is CASSLGDGYNEQFF. For the CDR3, the DNA is TGTGCCAGCAGCTTAGGCGATGGCTACAATGAGCAGTTCTTC.

This chain joins TRBV9 and TRBJ1-1; 9 nucleotides agree with TRBD1. The CDR3 totals 12 residues. Trimming cost V 0 bases and J 11 bases; bases outside gene matches: 2. CDR1 and CDR2 from the germline V gene are SGDLS and YYNGEE. CDR3 nucleotides: TGTGCCAGCAGCGTAGGGACAGGGGAGGCTTTCTTT. Translating gives CASSVGTGEAFF.

The V gene is TRBV6-4, the J gene TRBJ1-6, with 7 bases lining up with TRBD1. Germline CDR1 MRHNA, CDR2 SNTAGT. Trimming took 3 bases from V and 10 from J; bases not matched to a gene: 6. This CDR3 has 14 residues. The DNA of the CDR3 is TGTGCCAGCAGTGAACAGGGGAGAGGATCACCCCTCCACTTT. It encodes CASSEQGRGSPLHF.

The table lists this clone with a few counts. The chain uses TRBV4-1 and TRBJ2-7, with 7 bases matching TRBD1. Looked up from germline, CDR1 is MGHRA and CDR2 is YSYEKL. The CDR3 consists of 15 residues. V trimming: 5 bases; J trimming: 0 bases; junction bases outside the gene matches: 7. CDR3 sequence (DNA): TGCGCCAGCAGCGCCACAGACAGGGCCTCCTACGAGCAGTACTTC. Translation: CASSATDRASYEQYF.

V gene TRBV9 combines with J gene TRBJ1-3, with 7 positions matching TRBD1. V was pared by 0 bases and J by 7 bases, with 7 bases of the junction left unmatched. This CDR3 spans 15 amino acids. From germline, CDR1 is SGDLS and CDR2 YYNGEE. In nucleotides, the CDR3 is TGTGCCAGCAGCGTAGAACCAGGGGGTTGGAACACCATATATTTT. Its translation: CASSVEPGGWNTIYF.

This clone was seen only once. J is TRBJ2-7 and V is TRBV9; D remains ambiguous. The CDR3 is 14 residues long. CDR1 SGDLS and CDR2 YYNGEE come from the germline V gene. Trimming removed 0 bases from V and 3 bases from J, with 10 bases in between. The CDR3 coding sequence is TGTGCCAGCAGCGTAGGAACGCAGTACTACGAGCAGTACTTC. It translates to CASSVGTQYYEQYF.

This clone came up a few times. V and J are TRBV6-5 and TRBJ2-7, with 9 bases aligning to TRBD1. The CDR3 is 15 residues long. Losses at the gene ends were 5 bases for V and 1 base for J; bases not matched to a gene: 6. Germline CDR1 is MNHEY and CDR2 is SVGAGI. CDR3 protein: CASSGSGQGSYEQYF. In DNA, the CDR3 is TGTGCCAGCAGTGGATCGGGACAGGGTTCCTACGAGCAGTACTTC.

This chain uses TRBV28 with TRBJ1-1, with D possibly TRBD1 on 5 matching bases. Germline V lookup: CDR1 MDHEN, CDR2 SYDVKM. The ends were cut back, 7 bases at V and 1 base at J, with 10 bases in the middle. The CDR3 covers 13 residues. The CDR3 region has the DNA TGTGCCAGCACTAAGACAGCGAACACTGAAGCTTTCTTT. This gives the protein CASTKTANTEAFF.